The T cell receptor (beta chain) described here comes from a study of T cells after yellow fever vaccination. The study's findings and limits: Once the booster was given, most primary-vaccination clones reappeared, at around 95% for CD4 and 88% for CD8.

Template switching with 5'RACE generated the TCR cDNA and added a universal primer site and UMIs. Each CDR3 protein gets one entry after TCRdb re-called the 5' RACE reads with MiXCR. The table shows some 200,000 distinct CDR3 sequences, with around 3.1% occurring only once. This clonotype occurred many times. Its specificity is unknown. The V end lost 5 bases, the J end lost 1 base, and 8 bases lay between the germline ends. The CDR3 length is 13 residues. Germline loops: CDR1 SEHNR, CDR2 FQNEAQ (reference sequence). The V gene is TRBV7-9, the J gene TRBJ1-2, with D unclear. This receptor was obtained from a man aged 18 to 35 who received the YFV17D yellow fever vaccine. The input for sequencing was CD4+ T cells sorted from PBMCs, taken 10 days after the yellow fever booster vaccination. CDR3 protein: CASSLTDNYGYTF. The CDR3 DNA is TGTGCCAGCAGCCTTACGGATAACTATGGCTACACCTTC.